One and the same sample provided the 15 T cell receptor beta chains below, sequenced in a study of blood T cell repertoires in COVID-19. The assay was immunoSEQ multiplex PCR, and TCRdb's table has in-frame clones only and misses some. The sample contains about 190,000 clones, around 86% of which appear only once. Material for sequencing was peripheral blood. These TCRs come from a middle-aged man with acute or convalescent COVID-19.

The chain has TRBV28 and TRBJ1-1, with 8 bases aligning to TRBD1. This CDR3 has 14 amino acids. With V trimmed by 6 bases and J by 0 bases, 3 bases remained unmatched. Germline CDR1 MDHEN, CDR2 SYDVKM. The CDR3 spells CASRDRDMNTEAFF. DNA of the CDR3: TGTGCCAGCAGGGACAGGGACATGAACACTGAAGCTTTCTTT.

This clone showed up just once. V and J are TRBV7-8 and TRBJ2-5; D call uncertain. The V end was cut by 4 bases, the J end by 2 bases, with 17 bases between. The CDR3 extends over 16 amino acids. Germline V gene data show CDR1 as SGHVS and CDR2 as FQNEAQ. The CDR3 bases are TGTGCCAGCAGCTCTTACTATGCCCCCGCACAAGAGACCCAGTACTTC. It codes for CASSSYYAPAQETQYF.

V usage is TRBV27 and J usage is TRBJ2-7; 9 bases fit TRBD1. CDR1 is MNHEY, CDR2 SMNVEV, per germline (reference sequence). CDR3 length: 14 amino acids. The J segment lost 5 bases and the V segment lost 6 bases, leaving 8 bases of the junction unmatched. In DNA form, the CDR3 reads TGTGCCAGCAGCCAAAAGGGACAGGGCCACGAGCAGTACTTC. Protein sequence: CASSQKGQGHEQYF.

The rearrangement joins TRBV5-5 to TRBJ2-6; 7 positions match TRBD1. Per germline, CDR1 SGHKS and CDR2 YYEKEE (reference sequence). Unmatched junction bases numbered 6, after V lost 2 bases and J lost 4 bases. This CDR3 is built from 16 residues. Written as DNA, the CDR3 is TGTGCCAGCAGCTTTAAACAGGGGACGGGGGCCAACGTCCTGACTTTC. This translates into CASSFKQGTGANVLTF.

The chain is built from TRBV4-1 and TRBJ2-5; TRBD2 matches 13 bases. The V and J ends lost 5 bases and 2 bases, in that order; junction bases with no gene match: 14. Germline loops: CDR1 MGHRA, CDR2 YSYEKL. The CDR3 totals 19 residues. DNA of the CDR3: TGCGCCAGCAGCATCACGGGAGGACTAGCGGGGGCGGGTCAAGAGACCCAGTACTTC. Translated: CASSITGGLAGAGQETQYF.

V is TRBV7-2 and J is TRBJ2-7, with TRBD2 matching 7 bases. V dropped 0 bases and J dropped 4; count of bases not matched to a gene: 3. This CDR3 contains 14 residues. Germline CDR1 is SGHTA and CDR2 is FQGNSA. CDR3 coding DNA: TGTGCCAGCAGCTTAGCTCGACTAGCTTACGAGCAGTACTTC. Its translation: CASSLARLAYEQYF.

This chain links TRBV5-1 with TRBJ1-4, with a possible D match to TRBD1 (6 bases). CDR1 and CDR2 (germline): SGHRS, YFSETQ. This CDR3 region has 13 residues. Trimming cost V 4 bases and J 15 bases, with 19 bases left between them. DNA for the CDR3: TGCGCCAGCAGCCCTAACGTTGGACAGAAAATGTTTTTT. Translated: CASSPNVGQKMFF.

The V gene is TRBV5-5, the J gene TRBJ2-3; 8 bases are shared with TRBD1. J was trimmed by 5 bases and V by 0 bases; bases with no gene match: 8. Germline V lookup: CDR1 SGHKS, CDR2 YYEKEE (reference sequence). The CDR3 extends over 16 amino acids. In DNA form, the CDR3 reads TGTGCCAGCAGCTTGGGGCAGGGGGCTGTTGGAGATACGCAGTATTTT. Translation gives CASSLGQGAVGDTQYF.

The CDR3 reads CASSWASGGYQETQYF. The DNA for the CDR3 is TGTGCCAGCAGCTGGGCTAGCGGGGGGTACCAAGAGACCCAGTACTTC. This rearrangement joins TRBV5-4 to TRBJ2-5, with 11 bases lining up with TRBD2. The V and J ends lost 3 bases and 0 bases, in that order; junction bases with no gene match: 4. Germline CDR1 and CDR2: SGHNT and YYREEE (reference sequence). CDR3 length: 16 residues.

The V gene is TRBV7-7, the J gene TRBJ2-5; D is perhaps TRBD2 (5 bases). The germline V gene encodes CDR1 SSHAT and CDR2 FNYEAQ (reference sequence). This CDR3 spans 14 amino acids. V lost 5 bases and J lost 2, with 12 bases in between. The DNA of the CDR3 is TGTGCCAGCAGCCTCCTCGGAGGTCAAGAGACCCAGTACTTC. Its protein is CASSLLGGQETQYF.

The sample holds a few counts of this clone. At the DNA level, this CDR3 is encoded by other sequences in the same sample as well. The chain uses TRBV2 and TRBJ2-7, with D perhaps matching TRBD1 (5 bases). Germline V lookup: CDR1 SNHLY, CDR2 FYNNEI. V lost 3 bases and J 0 bases, leaving 9 bases between the germline ends. CDR3 length: 14 residues. As DNA, the CDR3 is TGTGCCAGCAGTGAGCAAGGGGCCTCCTACGAGCAGTACTTC. Amino acid sequence: CASSEQGASYEQYF.

The V and J genes are TRBV7-2 and TRBJ2-5; 8 bases map to TRBD1. CDR3 length equals 16 residues. Germline trimming cut 1 base from V and 4 bases from J; bases unmatched to any gene: 8. Germline CDR1 SGHTA, CDR2 FQGNSA. CDR3 DNA sequence: TGTGCCAGCAGCTTAGGGGGCAGGGGGCCTTTAGAGACCCAGTACTTC. It encodes CASSLGGRGPLETQYF.

The chain joins TRBV29-1 to TRBJ1-5; 8 bases are shared with TRBD1. V lost 4 bases, J lost 7 bases, and 6 bases stayed unmatched. Germline V gives CDR1 SQVTM, CDR2 ANQGSEA. This CDR3 is built from 13 residues. The CDR3 reads CSVVSGGGQPQHF. The DNA of the CDR3 is TGCAGCGTTGTGTCAGGGGGCGGGCAGCCCCAGCATTTT. Looking up the rest from reference TRBV29-1 and TRBJ1-5 gives the full variable domain: SAVISQKPSRDICQRGTSLTIQCQVDSQVTMMFWYRQQPGQSLTLIATANQGSEATYESGFVIDKFPISRPNLTFSTLTVSNMSPEDSSIYLCSVVSGGGQPQHFGDGTRLSIL.

J is TRBJ2-7 and V is TRBV6-4, with D possibly being TRBD2 (7 bases). V was trimmed by 5 bases and J by 3 bases, leaving 17 bases between them. Germline V gene lookup returns CDR1 MRHNA and CDR2 SNTAGT. This CDR3 region has 15 residues. CDR3 bases: TGTGCCAGCAGTCGAAGGGGGGGGACAAACTACGAGCAGTACTTC. Protein: CASSRRGGTNYEQYF.

The V gene is TRBV28, the J gene TRBJ2-3; D is unresolved. The CDR3 sequence is 16 residues long. Trimming removed 3 bases at V and 4 bases at J, with 17 bases between. Germline CDR1 reads MDHEN; CDR2 reads SYDVKM. CDR3: CASSLADVAGADTQYF. For the CDR3, the DNA is TGTGCCAGCAGTTTGGCGGATGTGGCTGGCGCAGATACGCAGTATTTT.